This T cell receptor beta chain was recorded in a study of vaccination effects on CD4 cells after COVID-19. Study as a whole: Viral peptide pools were used in the ViraFEST assay to expand antigen-specific CD4+ T cells, and sequencing came afterward. Cultivation was performed at a few million PBMC per well with roughly 9.1 IU/ml IL-2 and 9.5 to 10 ug/ml peptides added. General study results and limits: Marked clonal contraction was seen late after vaccination (in both infection- and vaccine-induced clones).

CDR3 size: 17 residues. Germline V lookup: CDR1 MGHDK, CDR2 SYGVNS. Trimming cost V 3 bases and J 4 bases, with 19 bases left between them. The assay was immunoSEQ multiplex PCR, and TCRdb's table has in-frame clones only and misses some. The sample lists some 66,000 clones; around 85% were seen once. Remarks on this clone: As yet, its antigen is unknown.

Following culture for more than 9 days, CD4+ T cells were isolated. Each participant received a vaccine that was either BNT162b2 or mRNA-1273, given as two doses. Vaccine recipients, nucleocapsid antibody negative, had no prior SARS-CoV-2 infection. This chain connects TRBV25-1 to TRBJ2-1; the D gene is possibly TRBD1 (6 bases). The TCR originated in a human donor who received a COVID-19 vaccine. The sample consisted of CD4+ T cells from PBMCs cultured without peptide, taken after COVID-19 vaccination. CDR3 coding DNA: TGTGCCAGCAGTGATCCTCGACAGGAAAAACGATACAATGAGCAGTTCTTC. It specifies CASSDPRQEKRYNEQFF.